The source of this TCR beta chain is a study of blood T cells in healthy people across ages. The study, taken as a whole, reports: Measured against age, TCR beta diversity per million T cells decreased in a roughly linear manner. Investigators treated diversity estimates from one million T cells as underestimates.

Primed by a sample-barcoded 5' primer and a J-beta primer mix, a second PCR proceeded for 7 to 11 cycles. TCRdb ran MiXCR on the 5' RACE reads and lists one entry per CDR3 protein. The profile covers approximately 800,000 distinct CDR3 sequences, with around 68% appearing a single time and roughly 25% taken by the ten largest. Of note for this clonotype: The antigen is unknown.

CDR3 length: 13 amino acids. Per the germline V gene, CDR1 is MNHEY and CDR2 is SVGAGI. This sequence was found in a young man in good health. Sequenced: blood. This chain joins TRBV6-5 and TRBJ2-5, with a tentative D call TRBD1 (6 bases). Judging by the DNA end, TRBJ2-7 fits better; the J call may be wrong. The CDR3 reads CASSYAGGREQYF. The CDR3 DNA follows: TGTGCCAGCAGTTACGCTGGGGGCCGCGAGCAGTACTTC.